A single sample is the source of the 13 T cell receptor beta chains below, sequenced in a study of blood T cell repertoires in COVID-19. Measured with immunoSEQ multiplex PCR; TCRdb has only the in-frame clones, and not every one. The sample shows approximately 190,000 clones, roughly 87% of them seen only once. Sequencing was performed on peripheral blood. The receptor source for this set is a woman aged 55 to 70 with COVID-19, enrolled during active disease.

V gene TRBV28 combines with J gene TRBJ1-2; D is perhaps TRBD1 (6 bases). Germline lookup yields CDR1 MDHEN and CDR2 SYDVKM. This CDR3 contains 13 residues. Trimming took 6 bases from V and 8 from J, leaving 16 bases between them. CDR3 DNA sequence: TGTGCCAGCAGAAGAGGGGGAGTTGAAGGCTACACCTTC. Translating it yields CASRRGGVEGYTF.

V is TRBV15 and J is TRBJ2-5, with 13 bases fitting TRBD2. Unmatched junction bases numbered 6, after V lost 3 bases and J lost 5 bases. CDR3 length: 16 amino acids. CDR1 is LNHNV, CDR2 YYDKDF, per germline (reference sequence). In nucleotides, the CDR3 is TGTGCCACCAGCAGGCGGACTAGCGGGAGACGTGAGACCCAGTACTTC. Translation gives CATSRRTSGRRETQYF.

The chain recombines TRBV5-6 with TRBJ2-7, with D maybe TRBD2 (6 bases). The CDR3 totals 15 residues. The germline V gene encodes CDR1 SGHDT and CDR2 YYEEEE. The germline V and J ends were trimmed by 4 bases and 3 bases, with 17 bases remaining between them. In DNA form, the CDR3 reads TGTGCCAGCAGCAGCTACGCCCGGCGGGGCTACGAGCAGTACGTC. Encoded protein: CASSSYARRGYEQYV.

The chain combines TRBV11-2 with TRBJ1-4, with D unclear. This CDR3 region has 17 residues. Germline CDR1 is SGHAT and CDR2 is FQNNGV. Trimming left V 0 bases short and J 3 bases short, with 14 bases between. Here the CDR3 DNA reads TGTGCCAGCAGCTTAGATCTCCGGGCGGGCTCTAATGAAAAACTGTTTTTT. Its translation is CASSLDLRAGSNEKLFF.

The count of this clone is one. The V gene is TRBV18, the J gene TRBJ2-3; perhaps TRBD2 as D (7 bases). The length of the CDR3 is 13 residues. V lost 8 bases, J lost 6 bases, and 15 bases lay in between. The germline gives CDR1 KGHSH, CDR2 LQKENI. CDR3: CASGGAYLDTQYF. The CDR3 DNA sequence: TGTGCCAGCGGGGGGGCCTACCTGGATACGCAGTATTTT.

The chain is built from TRBV20-1 and TRBJ1-5, with D tentatively TRBD1 (5 bases). Germline CDR1 and CDR2: DFQATT and SNEGSKA (reference sequence). V dropped 3 bases and J dropped 5 bases, with 11 bases sitting between them. This CDR3 comprises 13 residues. DNA for the CDR3: TGCAGTGCTAGTGGCTCCAGGGATCAGCCCCAGCATTTT. It yields the protein CSASGSRDQPQHF.

This sequence joins TRBV19 and TRBJ1-1; no firm D call. The ends were cut back, 7 bases at V and 6 bases at J, with 21 bases in the middle. This CDR3 contains 15 residues. Looked up from germline, CDR1 is LNHDA and CDR2 is SQIVND (reference sequence). In nucleotides, the CDR3 is TGTGCCAGTACCCTGTCCGGGAGAAGAGTTCCTGAAGCTTTCTTT. It codes for CASTLSGRRVPEAFF.

This clone was seen at least ten times. The V call is TRBV21-1, the J call TRBJ2-7; the table's D call of TRBD1 was not tested on the DNA. TRBV21-1 is a documented pseudogene. The CDR3 has 20 residues. Here the CDR3 reads CASSKTRDRGLKYGSYEQYV. The CDR3 region has the DNA TGTGCCAGCAGCAAGACCCGGGACAGGGGACTCAAATACGGCTCCTACGAGCAGTACGTC.

As to this clone: The same CDR3 arises from other DNA sequences in this sample as well. The V gene is TRBV5-1, the J gene TRBJ1-3, with D possibly TRBD1 on 6 matching bases. Germline CDR1 and CDR2: SGHRS and YFSETQ. This CDR3 region has 15 residues. V was pared by 0 bases and J by 2 bases, with 9 bases between. Here the CDR3 reads CASSLAGGTGNTIYF. DNA for the CDR3: TGCGCCAGCAGCTTGGCTGGGGGCACTGGAAACACCATATATTTT.

The chain joins TRBV11-2 to TRBJ1-4, with D perhaps TRBD1 (5 bases). The germline V gene has CDR1 SGHAT and CDR2 FQNNGV. Trimming cost V 5 bases and J 5 bases, with 12 bases left between them. This CDR3 comprises 14 residues. The CDR3 is CASSLTGLNEKLFF. DNA of the CDR3: TGTGCCAGCAGCCTAACAGGCCTAAATGAAAAACTGTTTTTT.

This clone was seen a handful of times. The chain carries TRBV12-3 or TRBV12-4 and TRBJ2-7; D is unclear. The CDR3 is 12 amino acids. The V and J ends lost 1 base and 6 bases respectively, with 7 bases between them. The CDR3 is CASSLEIGEQYF. The CDR3 bases are TGTGCCAGCAGTTTAGAAATCGGCGAGCAGTACTTC.

This chain links TRBV29-1 with TRBJ1-1; no definite D call. Germline-derived CDR1 and CDR2 are SQVTM and ANQGSEA. The V gene lost 7 bases and the J gene lost 5 bases, with 8 bases spanning the gap. The CDR3 is made up of 10 amino acids. CDR3 loop: CSAGRTEAFF. As DNA, the CDR3 is TGCAGCGCCGGTCGGACTGAAGCTTTCTTT.

This clone was seen only once. The chain employs TRBV4-2 and TRBJ1-2; 7 bases agree with TRBD1. The CDR3 contains 18 residues. Germline V gives CDR1 LGHNA, CDR2 YNFKEQ. The junction had 16 bases not matched to a gene; V was cut back by 0 bases and J by 6 bases. The CDR3, as DNA: TGTGCCAGCAGCCAAGATTGGGAGAGGAGGGGGCGAGAAGATGGCTACACCTTC. It is translated as CASSQDWERRGREDGYTF.